This T cell receptor beta chain was identified in a study of shared clonotypes between healthy human individuals. Study findings and constraints: Naive subsets tended to show greater estimated richness than memory subsets. Investigators expected sequencing depth to affect clonotype sharing among donors.

The authors' processing: Owing to the provision of junction-only sequences devoid of quality scores by immunoSEQ, filtering differed. Profiling relied on immunoSEQ multiplex PCR, and the TCRdb table lists in-frame clones only, not all of them. V and J calls and clone size follow that table, whereas D and trimming were derived from the DNA. The sample lists 2,500,000 or so clones; 93% were seen once. This clone was counted between two and nine times. Its antigen is not known. Naive CD45RA+ and memory CD45RA-negative subsets were split from CD4+ cells. Unmatched junction bases numbered 6, after V lost 3 bases and J lost 4 bases. There are 15 residues in the CDR3. Germline CDR1 is SGHRS and CDR2 is YFSETQ.

V usage is TRBV5-1 and J usage is TRBJ1-4, with 7 bases lining up with TRBD1. The receptor was derived from a man aged 18 to 30 in good health. Some clones in this sample may be carry-over from other donors' samples. Sequencing was done on a sample of naive CD4+ T cells from PBMCs. Subset defined: CD45RA+ positively selected. The CDR3 region is CASSSTGQINEKLFF. For the CDR3, the DNA is TGCGCCAGCAGCTCGACGGGACAGATTAATGAAAAACTGTTTTTT.